This is a list of T cell receptor beta chains from one sample in a study of T cells in Graves' hyperthyroidism and ophthalmopathy. TCRdb called the multiplex PCR reads again in MiXCR, with one record for every CDR3 protein. The sample has roughly 500,000 distinct CDR3 sequences; approximately 48% are singletons. The sample was peripheral blood or thyroid tissue (not recorded which). These receptors all come from an adult woman with Graves' disease, either hyperthyroidism or ophthalmopathy (not recorded which). CDR3s include the opening cysteine and the closing phenylalanine or tryptophan. The order of the fields is clone size, D gene, V gene, J gene, CDR3 DNA, CDR3 protein. The D gene is left open where the match is weak. Size is omitted from some rows. Given values are once, few, many or a class for expanded clones.

many	NA	TRBV13	TRBJ1-4	TGTGCCAGCAGCTTAAATACCGACGGCACTAATGAAAAACTGTTTTTT	CASSLNTDGTNEKLFF
NA	NA	TRBV25-1	TRBJ2-2	TGTGCCTGCAGTGGCCGCCGACAGACTCTAAACACCGGGGAGCTGTTTTTT	CACSGRRQTLNTGELFF
many	NA	TRBV7-3	TRBJ1-1	TGTGCCAGCAGCTTTAAGACAGGCCTTGAAGCTTTCTTT	CASSFKTGLEAFF
few	NA	TRBV7-2	TRBJ2-1	TGTGCCAGCAGCTCCGCCCTACAGGGAAATGAGCAGTTCTTC	CASSSALQGNEQFF
NA	NA	TRBV7-2	TRBJ1-2	TGTGCCAGCAGCCCCGGGACACCAACCGGCTACACCTTC	CASSPGTPTGYTF
NA	TRBD1	TRBV29-1	TRBJ2-7	TGCAGCGTCGCCCCGGGACAGGCGGACGAGCAGTACTTC	CSVAPGQADEQYF
NA	NA	TRBV20-1	TRBJ2-5	TGCAGTGCCCAGGACCAAGAGACCCAGTACTTC	CSAQDQETQYF
many	TRBD1	TRBV7-8	TRBJ1-1	TGTGCCAGCAGCTTAGAGGCGACAGGGTTGGGTGAAGCTTTCTTT	CASSLEATGLGEAFF
once	TRBD1	TRBV11-2	TRBJ1-5	TGTGCCAGCAGCTTGTTAGGGGGCGCGGGGCAGCCCCAGCATTTT	CASSLLGGAGQPQHF
NA	NA	TRBV7-2	TRBJ1-5	TGTGCCAGCCTTACCAGGGGAGGGGAGACCCAGCATTTT	CASLTRGGETQHF
many	NA	TRBV10-3	TRBJ1-1	TGTGCCATCAGAGGGCCCGCGGGCGCGGCTTTCTTT	CAIRGPAGAAFF
many	TRBD1	TRBV9	TRBJ2-2	TGTGCCAGCAGCTGGGGGACAGGCGGGGAGCTGTTTTTT	CASSWGTGGELFF
few	NA	TRBV12-3/TRBV12-4	TRBJ1-5	TGTGCCAGCACACACAATAGCAATCAGCCCCAGCATTTT	CASTHNSNQPQHF
NA	TRBD2	TRBV5-1	TRBJ2-7	TGCGCCAGCAGCTTGGCTTCCACCGGGACTAGCCCCTACGAGCAGTGCTTC	CASSLASTGTSPYEQCF
many	TRBD2	TRBV4-2	TRBJ2-5	TGTGCCAGCAGCCAAGATTTAGCGGGAGGGCCCAATGTTAAGACCCAGTACTTC	CASSQDLAGGPNVKTQYF
few	NA	TRBV10-3	TRBJ2-6	TGTGCCAATTGGGTTGCCGGGGCCAACGTCCTGACTTTC	CANWVAGANVLTF